The 2 T cell receptor beta chains presented below share a single source sample, sequenced in a study of radiation and T cells in renal cell carcinoma. Assay used: immunoSEQ multiplex PCR; TCRdb lists only in-frame clones, some missing. Of about 100,000 clones in the sample, around 84% were seen once. Stated time point: blood 4 weeks post-SBRT, at nephrectomy. Treatment denoted: 15 Gy SBRT to primary tumor, nephrectomy 4 weeks later. The sequencing used blood, collected from a patient whose treatment included radiotherapy and nephrectomy. The source of these receptors is a man aged 55 to 70 with renal cell carcinoma.

The chain carries TRBV5-1 and TRBJ1-2; D is possibly TRBD1 (6 bases). The V gene lost 0 bases and the J gene lost 0 bases, with 18 bases spanning the gap. The CDR3 totals 18 residues. From germline, CDR1 is SGHRS and CDR2 YFSETQ. The CDR3 spells CASSLDPGWRTANYGYTF. The CDR3 region has the DNA TGCGCCAGCAGCTTGGATCCGGGGTGGCGGACAGCTAACTATGGCTACACCTTC.

This clone was seen only once. The V and J genes are TRBV7-6 and TRBJ2-3; D gene ambiguous. CDR1 and CDR2 from the germline V gene are SGHVS and FNYEAQ. The ends were cut back, 8 bases at V and 1 base at J, with 10 bases in the middle. CDR3 length: 13 amino acids. The CDR3 region is CASRPSGTDTQYF. The CDR3 region has the DNA TGTGCCAGCCGCCCGAGCGGCACAGATACGCAGTATTTT. The variable domain in full, completed from reference TRBV7-6 and TRBJ2-3, reads GAGVSQSPRYKVTKRGQDVALRCDPISGHVSLYWYRQALGQGPEFLTYFNYEAQQDKSGLPNDRFSAERPEGSISTLTIQRTEQRDSAMYRCASRPSGTDTQYFGPGTRLTVL.